Following are 30 T cell receptor beta chains from one sample sequenced in a study of T-cell memory formation after mild COVID-19. In TCRdb, the 5' RACE reads were re-called with MiXCR into one record per CDR3 protein. The sample records some 280,000 distinct CDR3 sequences, 15% to 20% being singletons. The material sequenced was PBMCs or a T cell subset sorted from them (not recorded which). These receptors were obtained from a man aged 18 to 29 who had mild COVID-19 (a few samples of this study predate the infection). Cell type and time point are not known.

This chain connects TRBV10-2 to TRBJ1-1; TRBD1 matches 8 bases. The CDR3 is 13 residues long. Losses at the gene ends were 4 bases for V and 7 bases for J; bases not matched to a gene: 5. Germline V CDR1 and CDR2: WSHSY, SAAADI. CDR3 amino acids: CASSVQGAGEAFF. Written as DNA, the CDR3 is TGCGCCAGCAGTGTCCAGGGGGCCGGTGAAGCTTTCTTT.

This clonotype was counted a few times. The chain combines TRBV4-3 with TRBJ2-3, with D unclear. Germline V CDR1 and CDR2: LGHNA, YSLEER. The CDR3 contains 14 residues. Trimming removed 4 bases at V and 6 bases at J, with 14 bases between. The CDR3 here is CASSRFFFTDTQYF. CDR3 nucleotides: TGCGCCAGCAGCCGGTTTTTCTTCACGGATACGCAGTATTTT.

A few counts support this clonotype. This sequence joins TRBV4-2 and TRBJ2-1; 10 nucleotides agree with TRBD2. V lost 0 bases, J lost 10 bases, and 12 bases stayed unmatched. The CDR3 sequence is 17 residues long. Germline CDR1 and CDR2: LGHNA and YNFKEQ. The CDR3 nucleotides read TGTGCCAGCAGCCAAGATCAGTTGGCTAGCGGGGGTAAGGAGCAGTTCTTC. Protein: CASSQDQLASGGKEQFF.

This clonotype was seen only a few times. The chain is built from TRBV11-1 and TRBJ2-7; D is ambiguous. The length of the CDR3 is 13 residues. Trimming removed 5 bases from V and 0 bases from J, with 8 bases in between. Germline assignment: CDR1 SGHAT and CDR2 FQDESV (reference sequence). This CDR3 is CASSPPSSYEQYF. The DNA of the CDR3 is TGTGCCAGCAGCCCGCCTTCCTCCTACGAGCAGTACTTC.

In this sample, this clonotype turned up many times. This chain joins TRBV28 and TRBJ2-2; D may be TRBD1 (6 bases). The CDR3 is 12 residues long. Trimming removed 8 bases at V and 6 bases at J, with 10 bases between. Germline lookup yields CDR1 MDHEN and CDR2 SYDVKM. The CDR3 protein is CASGGQPGELFF. CDR3 sequence (DNA): TGTGCCAGCGGAGGACAGCCCGGGGAGCTGTTTTTT.

V and J are TRBV5-1 and TRBJ1-1; weak D call: TRBD1 (6 bases). The CDR3 totals 14 residues. Trimming removed 4 bases at V and 2 bases at J, with 12 bases between. Germline V gene data show CDR1 as SGHRS and CDR2 as YFSETQ. The CDR3 spells CASSNWDINTEAFF. The CDR3 nucleotides read TGCGCCAGCAGCAACTGGGACATCAACACTGAAGCTTTCTTT.

This clonotype was seen a few times. The chain is built from TRBV29-1 and TRBJ2-2, with a possible D match to TRBD1 (5 bases). V lost 4 bases and J 6 bases, leaving 18 bases between the germline ends. The CDR3 covers 15 residues. Germline assignment: CDR1 SQVTM and CDR2 ANQGSEA. CDR3 amino acids: CSVVLTGRVPGELFF. The CDR3 bases are TGCAGCGTTGTCCTAACAGGTCGGGTCCCCGGGGAGCTGTTTTTT.

This clonotype was seen a handful of times. The chain has TRBV5-4 and TRBJ2-3; 8 nucleotides align to TRBD1. J gave up 5 bases and V 7 bases, and 9 bases lay outside the gene matches. The CDR3 loop spans 14 amino acids. Germline V lookup: CDR1 SGHNT, CDR2 YYREEE (reference sequence). CDR3 protein: CASAPTGDRDTQYF. CDR3 DNA sequence: TGTGCCAGCGCCCCGACAGGGGACAGAGATACGCAGTATTTT.

This chain links TRBV2 with TRBJ1-5, with 11 bases that match TRBD1. The CDR3 has 14 residues. Germline V gene data show CDR1 as SNHLY and CDR2 as FYNNEI. V gave up 8 bases and J gave up 7 bases; unmatched junction bases: 7. The CDR3 loop reads CASGGQGARQPQHF. DNA of the CDR3: TGTGCCAGCGGTGGACAGGGGGCAAGGCAGCCCCAGCATTTT. Filled out from reference TRBV2 and TRBJ1-5, the complete variable domain reads EPEVTQTPSHQVTQMGQEVILRCVPISNHLYFYWYRQILGQKVEFLVSFYNNEISEKSEIFDDQFSVERPDGSNFTLKIRSTKLEDSAMYFCASGGQGARQPQHFGDGTRLSIL.

This clonotype was seen a few times. This chain connects TRBV3-2 to TRBJ2-7; TRBD1, the table's D call, lacks a check against the DNA. TRBV3-2 is labeled a pseudogene. The CDR3 consists of 15 residues. CDR3 sequence: CASSYTSGACYEQYF. In DNA form, the CDR3 reads TGTGCCAGCAGCTACACCTCCGGGGCGTGTTACGAGCAGTACTTC.

The V and J genes are TRBV5-1 and TRBJ1-1; D is unresolved. CDR3 size: 14 residues. The V end was cut by 3 bases, the J end by 4 bases, with 13 bases between. The germline gives CDR1 SGHRS, CDR2 YFSETQ. In nucleotides, the CDR3 is TGCGCCAGCAGCTCGGTTCAGGCAGGCACTGAAGCTTTCTTT. Its translation: CASSSVQAGTEAFF.

V and J are TRBV12-3 or TRBV12-4 and TRBJ2-3; perhaps TRBD2 as D (5 bases). V was shortened by 5 bases and J by 5 bases, with 23 bases between the two germline ends. The CDR3 length is 17 residues. The CDR3 DNA sequence: TGTGCCAGCAGTCCACGGTTAGCGATGGTAACTCGAGATACGCAGTATTTT. Encoded protein: CASSPRLAMVTRDTQYF.

The rearrangement links TRBV7-3 to TRBJ1-1; the D gene is possibly TRBD1 (5 bases). Trimming left V 8 bases short and J 5 bases short, with 18 bases between. There are 14 residues in the CDR3. Germline CDR1 is SGHTA and CDR2 is FQGTGA. CDR3 DNA: TGTGCCAGCCGTCGTGGGGCTGGGGAGACTGAAGCTTTCTTT. Residues: CASRRGAGETEAFF.

The V and J genes are TRBV12-3 or TRBV12-4 and TRBJ1-1; the D is unclear. Trimming pared 3 bases from V and 4 bases from J, leaving 12 bases between. There are 14 residues in the CDR3. The CDR3 sequence is CASSFNNWRTEAFF. Here the CDR3 DNA reads TGTGCCAGCAGTTTTAATAACTGGCGCACTGAAGCTTTCTTT.

The rearrangement links TRBV12-3 or TRBV12-4 to TRBJ2-3; D is possibly TRBD1 (5 bases). The CDR3 spans 15 residues. V lost 8 bases and J lost 5, with 20 bases in between. Here the CDR3 reads CASGPGGASQDTQYF. The CDR3 DNA reads TGTGCCAGCGGACCCGGTGGGGCCTCACAAGATACGCAGTATTTT.

This clonotype was detected ten times or more. For the CDR3, the DNA is TGCAGCGTTGAAGAAGGGGGTCAGGTTTTGGACATTCAGTACTTC. Protein product: CSVEEGGQVLDIQYF. The chain has TRBV29-1 and TRBJ2-4; possible D gene TRBD1, 6 bases. The CDR3 is 15 residues long. The V end lost 0 bases, the J end lost 8 bases, and 17 bases lay between the germline ends. The V gene's germline CDR1 is SQVTM and CDR2 ANQGSEA. Full variable domain (outside the CDR3, taken from reference TRBV29-1 and TRBJ2-4): SAVISQKPSRDICQRGTSLTIQCQVDSQVTMMFWYRQQPGQSLTLIATANQGSEATYESGFVIDKFPISRPNLTFSTLTVSNMSPEDSSIYLCSVEEGGQVLDIQYFGAGTRLSVL.

The chain employs TRBV19 and TRBJ2-3; D is unclear. The CDR3 spans 13 residues. Between the trimmed V and J ends, which lost 5 bases and 13 bases, there was a span of 19 bases. Germline V gene data show CDR1 as LNHDA and CDR2 as SQIVND (reference sequence). This CDR3 is CASSPTRTKIEYF. For the CDR3, the DNA is TGTGCCAGTAGTCCTACTCGGACCAAGATAGAGTATTTT.

The table lists this clonotype with many counts. CDR3 in DNA: TGTGCCAGCAGTTTATCTGTCGTGGGACAGGGGTTTGGCTACACCTTC. This translates into CASSLSVVGQGFGYTF. The rearrangement uses TRBV12-3 or TRBV12-4 and TRBJ1-2, with 10 positions matching TRBD1. The CDR3 runs 16 residues. Germline trimming cut 2 bases from V and 7 bases from J; bases unmatched to any gene: 10.

The chain joins TRBV2 to TRBJ1-1, with D uncertain. The CDR3 totals 13 residues. The V end lost 8 bases, the J end lost 0 bases, and 10 bases lay between the germline ends. Germline V gene sequence: CDR1 SNHLY, CDR2 FYNNEI. CDR3 DNA sequence: TGTGCCAGCCTTTTATCGTTGAACACTGAAGCTTTCTTT. This encodes CASLLSLNTEAFF.

The V gene is TRBV5-1, the J gene TRBJ1-4; 7 nucleotides match TRBD1. From germline, CDR1 is SGHRS and CDR2 YFSETQ. The CDR3 is 14 amino acids. V was pared by 4 bases and J by 7 bases, with 7 bases of the junction left unmatched. CDR3 sequence: CASSQLTGSEKLFF. CDR3 DNA sequence: TGCGCCAGCAGCCAGTTGACAGGGTCTGAAAAACTGTTTTTT.

The V and J genes are TRBV28 and TRBJ2-1, with TRBD1 matching 10 bases. The germline CDR1 and CDR2 sequences are MDHEN and SYDVKM. This CDR3 has 15 residues. The junction had 6 bases not matched to a gene; V was cut back by 4 bases and J by 6 bases. This CDR3 is CASSSWTGGFNEQFF. CDR3 in DNA: TGTGCCAGCAGTTCCTGGACAGGGGGTTTCAATGAGCAGTTCTTC.

This clonotype turned up a few times. This rearrangement joins TRBV12-3 or TRBV12-4 to TRBJ2-3; 7 bases are a match to TRBD2. After removal of 7 bases from V and 1 base from J, the junction contained 8 bases not matched to a gene. The CDR3 runs to 15 residues. The CDR3 coding sequence is TGTGCCAGCACCTATGGGGGGGAGGGCACAGATACGCAGTATTTT. Its protein is CASTYGGEGTDTQYF.

This clonotype was counted a few times. The chain links TRBV12-3 or TRBV12-4 to TRBJ1-6; a possible D gene is TRBD1 (5 bases). Deletions cut 3 bases from V and 9 bases from J, with 12 bases between. CDR3 length: 14 amino acids. CDR3 loop: CASSFMGPGSPLHF. CDR3 nucleotides: TGTGCCAGCAGTTTTATGGGACCTGGTTCACCCCTCCACTTT.

This clonotype was seen a few times. The chain recombines TRBV27 with TRBJ2-1, with D possibly being TRBD1 (5 bases). Trimming removed 3 bases from V and 10 bases from J, with 13 bases in between. There are 13 residues in the CDR3. Germline values: CDR1 MNHEY, CDR2 SMNVEV (reference sequence). The CDR3 loop reads CASSLSASGEQFF. The CDR3 region has the DNA TGTGCCAGCAGTTTGTCGGCCTCAGGGGAGCAGTTCTTC.

This clonotype was recorded at least ten times. The chain employs TRBV7-3 and TRBJ1-1; possibly TRBD1 for D (6 bases). Per germline, CDR1 SGHTA and CDR2 FQGTGA. This CDR3 is built from 16 residues. Trimming took off 9 bases at V and 0 bases at J, with 20 bases between the two ends. The CDR3 loop is CARVREEGVLNTEAFF. CDR3 nucleotides: TGTGCCAGGGTTCGCGAAGAGGGGGTCCTGAACACTGAAGCTTTCTTT.

This clonotype showed up just a few times. This chain connects TRBV10-3 to TRBJ1-1; D perhaps matches TRBD1 (5 bases). CDR1 and CDR2 (germline): ENHRY, SYGVKD. V was shortened by 3 bases and J by 4 bases, with 12 bases between the two germline ends. This CDR3 spans 14 amino acids. CDR3 amino acids: CAISDIRGFTEAFF. As DNA, the CDR3 is TGTGCCATCAGTGACATTAGGGGTTTCACTGAAGCTTTCTTT.

This clonotype was detected only a few times. This rearrangement joins TRBV28 to TRBJ2-5; D possibly corresponds to TRBD2 (6 bases). Per germline, CDR1 MDHEN and CDR2 SYDVKM. The CDR3 consists of 16 residues. V lost 5 bases, J lost 1 base, and 17 bases lay in between. In DNA form, the CDR3 reads TGTGCCAGCAGTAAGTTCGGGCAGCGGGCCCAAGAGACCCAGTACTTC. Amino acids: CASSKFGQRAQETQYF.

The table lists this clonotype with a few counts. The chain has TRBV28 and TRBJ2-7, with 8 nucleotides matching TRBD2. CDR1 is MDHEN and CDR2 is SYDVKM in the germline V gene. This CDR3 has 13 amino acids. The ends lost 3 bases at V and 6 bases at J; junction bases unmatched: 4. Written as DNA, the CDR3 is TGTGCCAGCAGTTTCGGGACTAGTTCCGAGCAGTACGTC. It codes for CASSFGTSSEQYV.

Only a few counts were recorded for this clonotype. This rearrangement joins TRBV20-1 to TRBJ2-1; either TRBD1 or TRBD2 may supply D (5 bases each). Germline V gene sequence: CDR1 DFQATT, CDR2 SNEGSKA (reference sequence). V was pared by 2 bases and J by 8 bases, with 13 bases between. This CDR3 comprises 13 residues. The CDR3 region is CSARFAGTDEQFF. CDR3 nucleotides: TGCAGTGCTAGATTTGCTGGGACGGATGAGCAGTTCTTC.

The V gene is TRBV6-2 or TRBV6-3, the J gene TRBJ2-7; maybe TRBD2 (6 bases). The CDR3 length is 15 residues. Deletions cut 6 bases from V and 1 base from J, with 16 bases between. Germline values: CDR1 MNHEY, CDR2 SVGEGT. In DNA form, the CDR3 reads TGTGCCAGCAGCAGACCCCCGGGACTGTCCTACGAGCAGTACGTC. It encodes CASSRPPGLSYEQYV.